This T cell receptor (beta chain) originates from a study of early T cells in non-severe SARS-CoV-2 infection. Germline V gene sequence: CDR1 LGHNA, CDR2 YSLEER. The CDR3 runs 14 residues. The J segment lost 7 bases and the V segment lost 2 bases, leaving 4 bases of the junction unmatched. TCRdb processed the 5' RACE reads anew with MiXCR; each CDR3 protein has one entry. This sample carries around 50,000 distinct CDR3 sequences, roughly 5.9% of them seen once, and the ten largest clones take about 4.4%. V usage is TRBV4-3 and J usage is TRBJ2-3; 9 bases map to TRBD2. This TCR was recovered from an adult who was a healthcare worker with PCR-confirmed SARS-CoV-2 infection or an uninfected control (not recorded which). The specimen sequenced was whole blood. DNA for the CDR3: TGCGCCAGCAGCCAACTAGCGGGGCGGAATACGCAGTATTTT. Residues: CASSQLAGRNTQYF.